The clone carrying this TCR beta chain was counted only a few times. The antigen remains undetermined. This specimen comes from a study of human versus mouse CDR3 diversity and MHC coevolution. The CDR3 extends over 16 amino acids. CDR1 is MNHEY, CDR2 SMNVEV, per germline (reference sequence). V was clipped by 0 bases and J by 1 base, with 13 bases between them. Using immunoSEQ multiplex PCR, the repertoire was profiled, and TCRdb retains in-frame clones only, with some absent. The sample has 86,000 or so clones, just under 95% seen once. General study results and limits: About 1.6 million TCR beta clonotypes were estimated for humans, the largest repertoire. Compared with mice, human CDR3s carried more deletions and insertions on average. Human T cells underwent selection on a handful of different MHC II alleles.

The V gene is TRBV27, the J gene TRBJ2-7; possible D gene TRBD1, 6 bases. The TCR comes from a person between 30 and 69 years old in good health. The specimen sequenced was naive CD4+ T cells from blood. Subset meaning: CD45RO-negative CD62L-positive naive CD4 T cells. The CDR3 coding sequence is TGTGCCAGCAGTTTATCGTGGCAGGGGCCATCCTACGAGCAGTACTTC. This codes for CASSLSWQGPSYEQYF.